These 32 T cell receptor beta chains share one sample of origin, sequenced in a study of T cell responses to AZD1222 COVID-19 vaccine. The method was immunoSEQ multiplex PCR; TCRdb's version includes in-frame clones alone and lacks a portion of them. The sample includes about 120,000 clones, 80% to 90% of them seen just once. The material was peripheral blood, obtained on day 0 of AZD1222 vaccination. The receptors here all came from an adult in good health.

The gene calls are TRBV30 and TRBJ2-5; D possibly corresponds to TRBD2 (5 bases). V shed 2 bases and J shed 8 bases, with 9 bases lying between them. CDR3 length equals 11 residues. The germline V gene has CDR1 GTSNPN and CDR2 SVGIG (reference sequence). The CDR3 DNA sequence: TGTGCCTGGAGTCCCCGGGGAACCCAGTACTTC. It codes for CAWSPRGTQYF.

The CDR3 DNA reads as TGTGCCAGCAGTGAGCGCGGGACCCAGTACTTC. It specifies CASSERGTQYF. The chain recombines TRBV12-3 or TRBV12-4 with TRBJ2-5, with D unresolved. The length of the CDR3 is 11 residues. Between the trimmed V and J ends, which lost 5 bases and 7 bases, there was a span of 8 bases.

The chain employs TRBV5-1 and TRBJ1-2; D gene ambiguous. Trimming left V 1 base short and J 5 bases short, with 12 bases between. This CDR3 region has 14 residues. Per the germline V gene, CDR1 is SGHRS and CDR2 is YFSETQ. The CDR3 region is CASSLNNPEYGYTF. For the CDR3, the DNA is TGCGCCAGCAGCTTGAACAATCCTGAATATGGCTACACCTTC.

The chain's CDR3 is CASSTSADTQYF. The CDR3 DNA is TGTGCCAGCAGTACTTCCGCGGATACGCAGTATTTT. This chain links TRBV12-3 or TRBV12-4 with TRBJ2-3; the D is unclear. The CDR3 covers 12 residues. Trimming removed 5 bases at V and 6 bases at J, with 9 bases between.

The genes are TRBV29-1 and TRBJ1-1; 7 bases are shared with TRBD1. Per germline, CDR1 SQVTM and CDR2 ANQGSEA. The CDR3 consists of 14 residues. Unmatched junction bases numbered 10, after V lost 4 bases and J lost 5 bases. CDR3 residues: CSVVFRQGGTEAFF. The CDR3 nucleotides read TGCAGCGTTGTTTTTCGACAGGGTGGAACTGAAGCTTTCTTT.

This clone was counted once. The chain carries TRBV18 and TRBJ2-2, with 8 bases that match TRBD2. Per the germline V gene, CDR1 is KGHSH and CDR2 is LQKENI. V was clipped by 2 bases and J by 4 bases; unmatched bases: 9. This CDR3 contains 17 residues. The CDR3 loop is CASSPTSGPFVTGELFF. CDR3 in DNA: TGTGCCAGCTCACCAACTAGCGGCCCTTTTGTCACCGGGGAGCTGTTTTTT.

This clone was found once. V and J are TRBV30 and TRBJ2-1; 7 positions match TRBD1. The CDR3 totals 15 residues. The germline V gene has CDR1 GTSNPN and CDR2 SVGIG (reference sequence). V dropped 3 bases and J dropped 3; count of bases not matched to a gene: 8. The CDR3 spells CAWRGAGTVYNEQFF. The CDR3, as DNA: TGTGCCTGGAGGGGGGCAGGGACAGTCTACAATGAGCAGTTCTTC.

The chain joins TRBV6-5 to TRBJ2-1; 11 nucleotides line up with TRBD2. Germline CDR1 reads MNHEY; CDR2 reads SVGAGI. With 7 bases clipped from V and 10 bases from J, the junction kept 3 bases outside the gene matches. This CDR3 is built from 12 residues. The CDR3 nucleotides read TGTGCCAGCACGGGACTAGCGGACGAGCAGTTCTTC. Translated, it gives CASTGLADEQFF.

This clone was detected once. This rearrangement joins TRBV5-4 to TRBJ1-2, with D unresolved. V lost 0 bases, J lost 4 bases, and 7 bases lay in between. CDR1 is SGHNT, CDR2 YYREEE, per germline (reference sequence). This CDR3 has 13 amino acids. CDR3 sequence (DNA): TGTGCCAGCAGCTTGGGAGGATCCTATGGCTACACCTTC. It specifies CASSLGGSYGYTF.

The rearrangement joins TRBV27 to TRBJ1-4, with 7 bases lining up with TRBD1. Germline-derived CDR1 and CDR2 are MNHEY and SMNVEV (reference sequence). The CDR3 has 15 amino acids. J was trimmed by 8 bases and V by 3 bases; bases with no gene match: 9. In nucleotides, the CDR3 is TGTGCCAGCAGTTTCGGTGACAGGGTGGGGGAAAAACTGTTTTTT. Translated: CASSFGDRVGEKLFF.

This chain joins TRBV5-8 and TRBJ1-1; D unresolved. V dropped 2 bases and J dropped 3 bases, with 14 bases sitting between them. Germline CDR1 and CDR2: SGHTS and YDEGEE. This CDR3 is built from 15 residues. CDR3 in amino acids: CASSFHGQSYTEAFF. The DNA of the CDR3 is TGTGCCAGCAGCTTTCATGGTCAGAGCTACACTGAAGCTTTCTTT.

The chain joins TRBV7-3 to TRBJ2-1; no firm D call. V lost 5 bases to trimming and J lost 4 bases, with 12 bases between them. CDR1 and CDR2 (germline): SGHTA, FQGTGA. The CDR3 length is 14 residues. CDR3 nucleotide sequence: TGTGCCAGCAGCCCCTGGCCCAGTTACAATGAGCAGTTCTTC. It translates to CASSPWPSYNEQFF.

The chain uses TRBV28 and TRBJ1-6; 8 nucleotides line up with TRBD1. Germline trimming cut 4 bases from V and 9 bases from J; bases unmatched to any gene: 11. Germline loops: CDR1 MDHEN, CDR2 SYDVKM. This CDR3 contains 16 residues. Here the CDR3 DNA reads TGTGCCAGCAGTTCCACGGCGGACAGGGTGGGTTCACCCCTCCACTTT. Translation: CASSSTADRVGSPLHF.

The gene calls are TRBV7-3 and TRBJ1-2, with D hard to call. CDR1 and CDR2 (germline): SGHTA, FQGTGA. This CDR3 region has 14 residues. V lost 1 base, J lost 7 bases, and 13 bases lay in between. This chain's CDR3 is CASSLSAASGGYTF. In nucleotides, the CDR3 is TGTGCCAGCAGCTTAAGTGCAGCTTCGGGTGGCTACACCTTC.

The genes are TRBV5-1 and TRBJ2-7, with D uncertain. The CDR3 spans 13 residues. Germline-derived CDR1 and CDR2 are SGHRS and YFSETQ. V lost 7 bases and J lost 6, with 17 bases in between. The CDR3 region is CASPLYGSGEQYF. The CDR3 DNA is TGCGCCAGCCCCCTGTACGGTTCTGGCGAGCAGTACTTC. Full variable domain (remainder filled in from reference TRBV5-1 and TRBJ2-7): KAGVTQTPRYLIKTRGQQVTLSCSPISGHRSVSWYQQTPGQGLQFLFEYFSETQRNKGNFPGRFSGRQFSNSRSEMNVSTLELGDSALYLCASPLYGSGEQYFGPGTRLTVT.

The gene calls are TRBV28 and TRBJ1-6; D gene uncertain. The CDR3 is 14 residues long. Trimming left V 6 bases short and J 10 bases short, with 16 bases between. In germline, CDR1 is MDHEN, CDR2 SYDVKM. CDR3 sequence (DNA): TGTGCCAGCAGGGAGGTGGAGGGTCGCTCACCCCTCCACTTT. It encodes CASREVEGRSPLHF. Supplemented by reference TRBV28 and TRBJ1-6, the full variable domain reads DVKVTQSSRYLVKRTGEKVFLECVQDMDHENMFWYRQDPGLGLRLIYFSYDVKMKEKGDIPEGYSVSREKKERFSLILESASTNQTSMYLCASREVEGRSPLHFGNGTRLTVT.

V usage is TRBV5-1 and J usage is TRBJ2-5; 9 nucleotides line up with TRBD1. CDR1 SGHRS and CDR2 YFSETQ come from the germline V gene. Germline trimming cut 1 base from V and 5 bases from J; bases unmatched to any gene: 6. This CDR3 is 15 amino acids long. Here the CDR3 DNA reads TGCGCCAGCAGCTTGTCCACAGGGGGCGAGGAGACCCAGTACTTC. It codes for CASSLSTGGEETQYF.

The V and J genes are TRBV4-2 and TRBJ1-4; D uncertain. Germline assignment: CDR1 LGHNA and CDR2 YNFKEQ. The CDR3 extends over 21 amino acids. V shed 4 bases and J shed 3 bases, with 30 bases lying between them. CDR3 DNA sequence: TGTGCCAGCAGCCCGTACGGAGGAGTGAAATATTCTGGTGCAGCTAATGAAAAACTGTTTTTT. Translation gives CASSPYGGVKYSGAANEKLFF.

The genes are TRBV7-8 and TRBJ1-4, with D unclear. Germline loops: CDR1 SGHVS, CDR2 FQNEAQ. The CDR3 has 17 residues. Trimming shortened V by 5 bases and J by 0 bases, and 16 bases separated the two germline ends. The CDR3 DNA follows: TGTGCCAGCAGCCTGATGGGGAGGGTTTCAACTAATGAAAAACTGTTTTTT. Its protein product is CASSLMGRVSTNEKLFF.

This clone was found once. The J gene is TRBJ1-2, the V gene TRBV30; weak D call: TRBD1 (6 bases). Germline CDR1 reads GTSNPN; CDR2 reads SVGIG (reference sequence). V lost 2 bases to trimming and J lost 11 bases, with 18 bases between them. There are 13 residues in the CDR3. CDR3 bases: TGTGCCTGGAGTACCCAACAAGGGGGGGTTTACACCTTC. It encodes CAWSTQQGGVYTF.

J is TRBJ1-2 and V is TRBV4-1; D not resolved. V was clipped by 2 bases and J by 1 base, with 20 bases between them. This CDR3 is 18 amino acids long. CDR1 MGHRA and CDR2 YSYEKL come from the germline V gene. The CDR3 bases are TGCGCCAGCAGCCAACTACTCTGGGAAGTTGGAGTTAACTATGGCTACACCTTC. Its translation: CASSQLLWEVGVNYGYTF.

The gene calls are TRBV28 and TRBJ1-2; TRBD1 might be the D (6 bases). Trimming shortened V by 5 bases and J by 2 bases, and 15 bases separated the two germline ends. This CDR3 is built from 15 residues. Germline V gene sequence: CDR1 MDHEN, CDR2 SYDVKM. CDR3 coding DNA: TGTGCCAGCAGTGGAGACTACGGGACAAACTATGGCTACACCTTC. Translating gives CASSGDYGTNYGYTF.

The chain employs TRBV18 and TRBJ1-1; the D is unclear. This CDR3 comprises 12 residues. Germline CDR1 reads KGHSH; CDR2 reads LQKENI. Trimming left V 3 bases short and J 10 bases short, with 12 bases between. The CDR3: CASSPRWKGAFF. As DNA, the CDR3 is TGTGCCAGCTCACCCCGGTGGAAGGGAGCTTTCTTT.

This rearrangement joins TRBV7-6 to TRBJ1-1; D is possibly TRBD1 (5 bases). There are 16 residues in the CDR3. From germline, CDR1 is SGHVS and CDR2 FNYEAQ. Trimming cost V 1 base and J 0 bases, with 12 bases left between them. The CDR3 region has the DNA TGTGCCAGCAGCTTAGGGGTCTGGGGGATGAACACTGAAGCTTTCTTT. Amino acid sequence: CASSLGVWGMNTEAFF. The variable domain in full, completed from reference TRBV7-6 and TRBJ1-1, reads GAGVSQSPRYKVTKRGQDVALRCDPISGHVSLYWYRQALGQGPEFLTYFNYEAQQDKSGLPNDRFSAERPEGSISTLTIQRTEQRDSAMYRCASSLGVWGMNTEAFFGQGTRLTVV.

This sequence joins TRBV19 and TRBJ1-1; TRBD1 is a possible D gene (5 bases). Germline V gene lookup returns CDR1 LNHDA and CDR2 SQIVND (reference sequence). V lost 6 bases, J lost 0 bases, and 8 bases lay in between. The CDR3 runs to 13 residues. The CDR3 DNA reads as TGTGCCAGTAGAGGGGACTTGAACACTGAAGCTTTCTTT. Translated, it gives CASRGDLNTEAFF.

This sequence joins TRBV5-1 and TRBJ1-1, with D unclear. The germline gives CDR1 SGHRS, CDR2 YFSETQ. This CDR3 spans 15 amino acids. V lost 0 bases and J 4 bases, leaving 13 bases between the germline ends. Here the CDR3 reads CASSLGRSFGTEAFF. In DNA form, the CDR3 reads TGCGCCAGCAGCTTGGGGAGGAGCTTCGGCACTGAAGCTTTCTTT.

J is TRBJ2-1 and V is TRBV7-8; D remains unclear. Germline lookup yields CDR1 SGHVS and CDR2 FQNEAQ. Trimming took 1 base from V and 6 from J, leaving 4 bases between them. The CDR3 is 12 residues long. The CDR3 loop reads CASSLVGNEQFF. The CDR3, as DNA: TGTGCCAGCAGCTTAGTTGGCAATGAGCAGTTCTTC. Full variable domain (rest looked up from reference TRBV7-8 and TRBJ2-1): GAGVSQSPRYKVAKRGQDVALRCDPISGHVSLFWYQQALGQGPEFLTYFQNEAQLDKSGLPSDRFFAERPEGSVSTLKIQRTQQEDSAVYLCASSLVGNEQFFGPGTRLTVL.

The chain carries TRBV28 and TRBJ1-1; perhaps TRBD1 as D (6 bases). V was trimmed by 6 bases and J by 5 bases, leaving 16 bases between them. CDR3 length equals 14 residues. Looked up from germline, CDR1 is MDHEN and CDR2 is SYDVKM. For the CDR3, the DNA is TGTGCCAGCAGGGGGGGGCAATTGAGGACTGAAGCTTTCTTT. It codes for CASRGGQLRTEAFF. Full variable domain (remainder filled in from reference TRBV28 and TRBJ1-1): DVKVTQSSRYLVKRTGEKVFLECVQDMDHENMFWYRQDPGLGLRLIYFSYDVKMKEKGDIPEGYSVSREKKERFSLILESASTNQTSMYLCASRGGQLRTEAFFGQGTRLTVV.

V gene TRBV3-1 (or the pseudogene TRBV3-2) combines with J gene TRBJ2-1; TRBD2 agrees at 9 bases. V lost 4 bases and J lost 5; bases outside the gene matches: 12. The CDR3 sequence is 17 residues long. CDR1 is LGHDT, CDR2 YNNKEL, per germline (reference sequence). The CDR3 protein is CASSRPSSSGSHNEQFF. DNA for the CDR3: TGTGCCAGCAGCCGACCTTCGAGTAGCGGGAGCCACAATGAGCAGTTCTTC.

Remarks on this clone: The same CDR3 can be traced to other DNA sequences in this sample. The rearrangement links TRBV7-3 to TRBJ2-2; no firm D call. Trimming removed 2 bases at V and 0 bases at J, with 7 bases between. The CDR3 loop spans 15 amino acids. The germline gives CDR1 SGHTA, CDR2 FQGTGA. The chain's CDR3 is CASSLGSANTGELFF. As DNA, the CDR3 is TGTGCCAGCAGCTTAGGGTCAGCGAACACCGGGGAGCTGTTTTTT.

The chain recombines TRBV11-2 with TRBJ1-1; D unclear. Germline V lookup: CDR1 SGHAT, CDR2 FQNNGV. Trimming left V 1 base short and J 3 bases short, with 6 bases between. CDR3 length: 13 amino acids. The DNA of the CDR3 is TGTGCCAGCAGCTTAGTTGGCTACACTGAAGCTTTCTTT. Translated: CASSLVGYTEAFF.

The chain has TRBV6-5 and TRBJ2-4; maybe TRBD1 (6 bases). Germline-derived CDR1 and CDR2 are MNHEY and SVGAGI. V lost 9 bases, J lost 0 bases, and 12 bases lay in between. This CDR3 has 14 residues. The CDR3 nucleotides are TGTGCCAGTGACAGGTCCTTAGCCAAAAACATTCAGTACTTC. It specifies CASDRSLAKNIQYF.